The rows below give T cell receptor beta chains drawn from one sample of a study of cytomegalovirus exposure and HLA in healthy donors. Measured with immunoSEQ multiplex PCR; TCRdb has only the in-frame clones, and not every one. The table includes roughly 170,000 clones, about 80% detected once. The specimen was PBMCs. The receptors here all came from a man aged 18 to 29 in good health and CMV-seronegative. Each CDR3 is given with its conserved first and last residue. The D gene is left open where the match is weak. Not all rows give a size; the values are once, few, many and, for expanded clones, a class.

CDR3 length	V gene	J gene	clone size	D gene	CDR3 DNA	CDR3 protein
16	TRBV7-9	TRBJ2-3	-	TRBD2	TGTGCCAGCAGCTTAGCGGGGACTAGGTTCACAGATACGCAGTATTTT	CASSLAGTRFTDTQYF
15	TRBV4-1	TRBJ2-7	-	TRBD1	TGCGCCAGCAGCCCAGGGACAGGGGAAACCTACGAGCAGTACTTC	CASSPGTGETYEQYF
16	TRBV10-2	TRBJ2-3	-	TRBD2	TGCGCCAGCCACCCCGTTAGCGGGGGCGGAGTAGATACGCAGTATTTT	CASHPVSGGGVDTQYF
16	TRBV5-1	TRBJ2-3	-	TRBD2	TGCGCCAGCAGCTCTACGGGACTAGCGGGCACAGATACGCAGTATTTT	CASSSTGLAGTDTQYF
14	TRBV10-3	TRBJ2-7	-	TRBD1	TGTGCCATCAGTGAGGTAGGCAGGGGGTACGAGCAGTACTTC	CAISEVGRGYEQYF
14	TRBV25-1	TRBJ1-2	-	TRBD1	TGTGCCAGCAGGGGGACAGGGGTTGACTATGGCTACACCTTC	CASRGTGVDYGYTF
14	TRBV9	TRBJ2-3	-	TRBD2	TGTGCCAGCGCGACTAGCGGGGGCTCAGATACGCAGTATTTT	CASATSGGSDTQYF
15	TRBV7-3	TRBJ1-2	-	-	TGTGCCAGCAGCTTAAGAGGAGGAGGAGTCTATGGCTACACCTTC	CASSLRGGGVYGYTF
15	TRBV28	TRBJ2-7	-	-	TGTGCCAGCAGTTTCATGTCCCCGAGGTCCTACGAGCAGTACTTC	CASSFMSPRSYEQYF
16	TRBV4-1	TRBJ1-5	few	TRBD1	TGCGCCAGCAGCCAAGACGGTACAGGGGGCGCCGAGCCCCAGCATTTT	CASSQDGTGGAEPQHF
17	TRBV5-1	TRBJ2-1	-	TRBD1	TGCGCCAGCAGCTCGTACCAGGGGGTTGTATCCTACAATGAGCAGTTCTTC	CASSSYQGVVSYNEQFF
16	TRBV7-2	TRBJ2-1	-	-	TGTGCCAGCAGCGAAAGCCTTGGACTAAACCACAATGAGCAGTTCTTC	CASSESLGLNHNEQFF
15	TRBV2	TRBJ2-1	-	TRBD1	TGTGCCAGCAGTGGGGGACAGGGGTCCTACAATGAGCAGTTCTTC	CASSGGQGSYNEQFF
15	TRBV6-1	TRBJ2-5	-	-	TGTGCCAGCAGTGAAGACTTCGGGGGAGGTTGGACCCAGTACTTC	CASSEDFGGGWTQYF
15	TRBV5-6	TRBJ1-3	-	TRBD1	TGTGCCAGCAGCGCCCGGGACAGGACTGGAAACACCATATATTTT	CASSARDRTGNTIYF
13	TRBV28	TRBJ2-7	-	TRBD2	TGTGCCAGCAGTTTGGGGAGGGCCTACGAGCAGTACTTC	CASSLGRAYEQYF
14	TRBV18	TRBJ1-5	-	-	TGTGCCAGCTCACGGATGCAGGGAATTCAGCCCCAGCATTTT	CASSRMQGIQPQHF
15	TRBV7-2	TRBJ1-1	-	-	TGTGCCAGCAGCACAAGCCGGGAGATCAAAACTGAAGCTTTCTTT	CASSTSREIKTEAFF
16	TRBV4-2	TRBJ2-5	once	-	TGTGCCAGCAGCCAAGGAGCCAGGGGCGTCCAAGAGACCCAGTACTTC	CASSQGARGVQETQYF
17	TRBV2	TRBJ2-5	-	TRBD2	TGTGCCAGCAGTGAACCCCGAGCTAGCGGGAGGGAAGAGACCCAGTACTTC	CASSEPRASGREETQYF
14	TRBV12-5	TRBJ2-7	-	-	TGTGCTAGTGGTTTGGTCCCCGCAAACATCGAGCAGTACTTC	CASGLVPANIEQYF
13	TRBV6-1	TRBJ1-1	-	-	TGTGCCAGCAAGGTAGACAGTGACTCTGAAGCTTTCTTT	CASKVDSDSEAFF
18	TRBV5-1	TRBJ1-6	-	TRBD1	TGCGCCAGCAGCTTGGCCCTTTCCGGGACAGCGAGAAATTCACCCCTCCACTTT	CASSLALSGTARNSPLHF
13	TRBV4-1	TRBJ1-2	-	-	TGCGCCAGCTCCCTGGTCAGGGGCGGAGGCTACACCTTC	CASSLVRGGGYTF
15	TRBV4-1	TRBJ1-2	-	-	TGCGCCAGCAGCCAAGAGCGGGGGGAAGGCTATGGCTACACCTTC	CASSQERGEGYGYTF
17	TRBV10-3	TRBJ2-1	-	-	TGTGCCTCGACCGTCTCGGCCTCTGGGCTCTCCTACAATGAGCAGTTCTTC	CASTVSASGLSYNEQFF
15	TRBV15	TRBJ2-7	-	-	TGTGCCACCAGCAGAGGGTCGGGACTGGGCTACGAGCAGTACTTC	CATSRGSGLGYEQYF
12	TRBV6-1	TRBJ1-1	-	-	TGTGCCAGCACAGAAGGGGGAGTTGTAGCTTTCTTT	CASTEGGVVAFF
14	TRBV6-4	TRBJ1-6	-	TRBD1	TGTGCCAGCAGCCTCGGGACAGGAGGTTCACCCCTCCACTTT	CASSLGTGGSPLHF